Sequencing of this T cell receptor beta chain was carried out in a study of CD8+ T cells in alopecia areata. Overall study findings and caveats: Tofacitinib yielded significantly lower scalp clonality and fewer expanded CD8+ clones among the top 100.

V trimming: 4 bases; J trimming: 5 bases; junction bases outside the gene matches: 9. The CDR3 spans 17 residues. From germline, CDR1 is WNHNN and CDR2 SYGVQD (reference sequence). In each case, RNA was isolated and then reverse transcribed into cDNA as the sequencing template. Only in-frame clones appear in the TCRdb table, and some are missing; sequencing was by immunoSEQ multiplex PCR. The repertoire holds 200,000 to 250,000 clones, with approximately 40% as singletons. Regarding treatment: oral pan-JAK inhibitor, 5-10 mg twice daily. In alopecia areata patients, both lesional scalp punch biopsies and peripheral blood were collected. As for this clone: What it binds is unknown.

This sequence originates from a human donor with alopecia areata. Material: CD4+ T cells sorted from blood, obtained around week 36, from a patient treated with tofacitinib. This chain uses TRBV10-1 with TRBJ2-3; TRBD2 aligns across 13 bases. In DNA, the CDR3 is TGCGCCAGCAGTGGAGGGACTAGCGGGACGTCGGTAGATACGCAGTATTTT. It yields the protein CASSGGTSGTSVDTQYF.